The present TCR beta chain was sequenced within a study of beta chain features in type 1 diabetes. Study outcomes and limitations: A definitive answer on HLA type influencing TCRB rearrangement was not reached here.

This clone showed up just a few times. The antigen remains unidentified. The CDR3 extends over 13 amino acids. Trimming stripped 2 bases from V and 6 bases from J, with 11 bases between. Germline CDR1 is ENHRY and CDR2 is SYGVKD. It was via CD45RO/CCR7/CD25/CD127/CD95/CD27 that CD4+ naive, central memory, regulatory and stem cell-like memory cells were sorted. Expressed TCRB transcripts were sequenced because the isolated RNA had all been reverse transcribed beforehand. Produced via immunoSEQ multiplex PCR; TCRdb's table is partial and in-frame only. Among fewer than 250,000 clones listed, 7.5% to 10% were seen once.

This chain links TRBV10-3 with TRBJ2-7; a weak D match, TRBD1 (6 bases). This clonotype originated in a young woman in good health. The sample was naive CD4+ T cells from blood. For the CDR3, the DNA is TGTGCCATCAGTGAGACAGGGAATAGCGAGCAGTACTTC. It encodes CAISETGNSEQYF.